This T cell receptor beta chain emerged from a study of blood T cell repertoires in COVID-19. In the study overall: COVID-19 samples collected from the United States, Italy and Spain covered acute and convalescent phases. Nucleic acid was either cDNA or gDNA, and it came from T cells, B-cell-depleted T cells, or PBMCs.

Original data processing: Using reference gene primer amplification, nucleated cell counts were estimated. TCRdb's table, derived via immunoSEQ multiplex PCR, lists solely in-frame clones and lacks some. Clone size and V and J calls were adopted from that table, with D and trimming inferred from the DNA. This table has 280,000 or so clones, more than 75% appearing once. This CDR3 region has 15 residues. Trimming cost V 4 bases and J 5 bases, with 15 bases left between them. Germline CDR1 and CDR2: MNHEY and SVGEGT. This chain joins TRBV6-2 or TRBV6-3 and TRBJ1-5; D not resolved. This receptor was identified in a woman aged 25 to 39 who had recovered from COVID-19. Sequencing used peripheral blood. Here the CDR3 reads CASSLRASLYQPQHF. The DNA for the CDR3 is TGTGCCAGCAGTTTGCGGGCCAGCCTGTATCAGCCCCAGCATTTT.